This T cell receptor beta chain stems from a study of identical twins. TCRdb called the 5' RACE reads again in MiXCR, with one record for every CDR3 protein. The table lists approximately 1.8 million distinct CDR3 sequences, about 31% of them singletons. This CDR3 has 18 amino acids. The germline V gene has CDR1 SGHRS and CDR2 YFSETQ. With 4 bases removed from V and 0 bases from J, the gap between germline ends came to 22 bases. V usage is TRBV5-1 and J usage is TRBJ1-1, with D perhaps TRBD1 (6 bases). Sequencing was performed on cord blood. The origin of this receptor is a newborn girl in good health. The CDR3 sequence: CASSVDPRGPTLNTEAFF. CDR3 in DNA: TGCGCCAGCAGCGTGGACCCCAGGGGCCCCACTCTGAACACTGAAGCTTTCTTT.